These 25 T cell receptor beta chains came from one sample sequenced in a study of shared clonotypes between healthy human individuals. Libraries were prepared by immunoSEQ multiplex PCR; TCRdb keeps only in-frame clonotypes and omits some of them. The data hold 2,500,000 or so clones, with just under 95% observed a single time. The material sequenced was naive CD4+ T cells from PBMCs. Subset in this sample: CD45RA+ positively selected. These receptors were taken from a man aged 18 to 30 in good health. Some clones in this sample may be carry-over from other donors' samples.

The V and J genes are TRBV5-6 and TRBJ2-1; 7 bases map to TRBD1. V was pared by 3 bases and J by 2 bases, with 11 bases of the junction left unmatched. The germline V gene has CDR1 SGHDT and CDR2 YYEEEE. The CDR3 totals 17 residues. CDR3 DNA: TGTGCCAGCAGCTCCGGAGGTAGGACAGGAGCCTACAATGAGCAGTTCTTC. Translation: CASSSGGRTGAYNEQFF.

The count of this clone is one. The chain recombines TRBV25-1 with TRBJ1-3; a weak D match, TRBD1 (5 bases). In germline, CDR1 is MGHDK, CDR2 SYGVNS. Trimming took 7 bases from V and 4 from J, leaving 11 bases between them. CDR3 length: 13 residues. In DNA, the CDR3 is TGTGCCAGCATGGGGGGAGGGGGAAACACCATATATTTT. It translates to CASMGGGGNTIYF.

CDR3 loop: CASSTTSDTQYF. Written as DNA, the CDR3 is TGTGCCAGCAGTACGACATCAGATACGCAGTATTTT. The V and J genes are TRBV6-5 and TRBJ2-3; D ambiguous. Deletions cut 5 bases from V and 4 bases from J, with 7 bases between. The germline gives CDR1 MNHEY, CDR2 SVGAGI. The CDR3 sequence is 12 residues long.

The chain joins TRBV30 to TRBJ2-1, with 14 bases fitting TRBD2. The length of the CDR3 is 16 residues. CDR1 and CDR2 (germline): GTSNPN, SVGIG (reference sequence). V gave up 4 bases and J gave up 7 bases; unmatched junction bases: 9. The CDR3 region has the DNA TGTGCCTGGAAAGGACTAGCGGGAGGACGACTGAATGAGCAGTTCTTC. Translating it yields CAWKGLAGGRLNEQFF.

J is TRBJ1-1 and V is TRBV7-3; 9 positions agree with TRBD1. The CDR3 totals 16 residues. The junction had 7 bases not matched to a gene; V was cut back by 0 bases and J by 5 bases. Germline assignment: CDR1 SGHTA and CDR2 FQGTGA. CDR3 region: CASSLTPRQGVTEAFF. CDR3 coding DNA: TGTGCCAGCAGCTTAACCCCAAGACAGGGGGTAACTGAAGCTTTCTTT.

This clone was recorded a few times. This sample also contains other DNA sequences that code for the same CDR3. The chain's CDR3 is CSVETGVNTEAFF. CDR3 nucleotides: TGCAGCGTTGAGACCGGGGTGAACACTGAAGCTTTCTTT. The V gene is TRBV29-1, the J gene TRBJ1-1; D not resolved. Germline V gives CDR1 SQVTM, CDR2 ANQGSEA. V lost 3 bases to trimming and J lost 0 bases, with 8 bases between them. The CDR3 extends over 13 amino acids. Full variable domain (missing parts from reference TRBV29-1 and TRBJ1-1): SAVISQKPSRDICQRGTSLTIQCQVDSQVTMMFWYRQQPGQSLTLIATANQGSEATYESGFVIDKFPISRPNLTFSTLTVSNMSPEDSSIYLCSVETGVNTEAFFGQGTRLTVV.

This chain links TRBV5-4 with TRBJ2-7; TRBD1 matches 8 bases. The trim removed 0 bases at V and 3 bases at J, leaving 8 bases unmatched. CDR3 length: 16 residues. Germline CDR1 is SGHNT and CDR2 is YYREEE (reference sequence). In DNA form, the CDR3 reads TGTGCCAGCAGCTTGGAGTCGGCAGGGGGCTACTACGAGCAGTACTTC. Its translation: CASSLESAGGYYEQYF.

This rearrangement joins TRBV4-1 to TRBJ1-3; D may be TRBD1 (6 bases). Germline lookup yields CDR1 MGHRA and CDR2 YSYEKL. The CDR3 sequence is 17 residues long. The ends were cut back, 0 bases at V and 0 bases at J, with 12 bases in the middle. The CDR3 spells CASSQDAGHFSGNTIYF. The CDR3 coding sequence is TGCGCCAGCAGCCAAGACGCGGGACACTTCTCTGGAAACACCATATATTTT.

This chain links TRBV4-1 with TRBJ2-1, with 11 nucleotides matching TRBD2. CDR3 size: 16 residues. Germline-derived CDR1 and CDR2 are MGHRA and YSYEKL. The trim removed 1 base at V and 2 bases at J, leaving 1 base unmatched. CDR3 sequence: CASSQGLAGPYNEQFF. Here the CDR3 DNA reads TGCGCCAGCAGCCAAGGACTAGCGGGGCCCTACAATGAGCAGTTCTTC.

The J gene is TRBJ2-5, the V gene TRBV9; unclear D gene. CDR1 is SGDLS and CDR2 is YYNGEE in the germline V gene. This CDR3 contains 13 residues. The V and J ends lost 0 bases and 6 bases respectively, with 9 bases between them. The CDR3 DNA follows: TGTGCCAGCAGCGTAGCTCCCCGGCAGACCCAGTACTTC. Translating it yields CASSVAPRQTQYF. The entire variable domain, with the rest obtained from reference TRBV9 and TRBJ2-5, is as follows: DSGVTQTPKHLITATGQRVTLRCSPRSGDLSVYWYQQSLDQGLQFLIQYYNGEERAKGNILERFSAQQFPDLHSELNLSSLELGDSALYFCASSVAPRQTQYFGPGTRLLVL.

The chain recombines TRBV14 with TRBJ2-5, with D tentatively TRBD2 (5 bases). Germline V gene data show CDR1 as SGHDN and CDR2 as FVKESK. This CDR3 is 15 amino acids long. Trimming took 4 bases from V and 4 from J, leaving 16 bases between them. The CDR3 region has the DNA TGTGCCAGCAGCCTTGGCACTAGGACTCGAGAGACCCAGTACTTC. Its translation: CASSLGTRTRETQYF.

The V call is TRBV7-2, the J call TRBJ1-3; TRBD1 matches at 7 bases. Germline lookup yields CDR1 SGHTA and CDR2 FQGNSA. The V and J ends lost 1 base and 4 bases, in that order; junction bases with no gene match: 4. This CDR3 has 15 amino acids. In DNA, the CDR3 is TGTGCCAGCAGCTTAGTGGGGGGACAGGGAAACACCATATATTTT. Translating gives CASSLVGGQGNTIYF. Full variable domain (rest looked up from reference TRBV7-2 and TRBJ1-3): GAGVSQSPSNKVTEKGKDVELRCDPISGHTALYWYRQSLGQGLEFLIYFQGNSAPDKSGLPSDRFSAERTGGSVSTLTIQRTQQEDSAVYLCASSLVGGQGNTIYFGEGSWLTVV.

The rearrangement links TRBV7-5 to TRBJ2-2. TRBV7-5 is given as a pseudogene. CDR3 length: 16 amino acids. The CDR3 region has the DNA TGTGCCAGAAGCTTAGAGGGTAGCCGGAACACCGGGGAGCTGTTTTTT. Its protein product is CARSLEGSRNTGELFF.

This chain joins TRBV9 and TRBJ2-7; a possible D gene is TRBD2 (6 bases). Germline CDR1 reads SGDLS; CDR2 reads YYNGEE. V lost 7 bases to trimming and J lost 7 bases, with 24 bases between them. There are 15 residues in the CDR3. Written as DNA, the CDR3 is TGTGCCAGCTCTCCGCAAGCCCACACTGGGGGGGAGCAGTACTTC. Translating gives CASSPQAHTGGEQYF.

The CDR3 here is CASSEHRDSRETQYF. As DNA, the CDR3 is TGTGCCAGCAGTGAACACCGGGACAGCCGGGAGACCCAGTACTTC. The rearrangement uses TRBV25-1 and TRBJ2-5; TRBD1 aligns across 7 bases. Germline assignment: CDR1 MGHDK and CDR2 SYGVNS. J was trimmed by 5 bases and V by 2 bases; bases with no gene match: 8. The CDR3 has 15 residues.

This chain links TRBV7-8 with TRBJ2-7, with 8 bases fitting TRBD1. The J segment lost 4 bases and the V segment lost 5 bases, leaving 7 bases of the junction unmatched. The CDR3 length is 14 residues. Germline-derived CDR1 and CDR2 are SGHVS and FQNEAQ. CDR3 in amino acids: CASSDGTGEYEQYF. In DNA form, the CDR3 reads TGTGCCAGCAGCGACGGGACAGGAGAATACGAGCAGTACTTC.

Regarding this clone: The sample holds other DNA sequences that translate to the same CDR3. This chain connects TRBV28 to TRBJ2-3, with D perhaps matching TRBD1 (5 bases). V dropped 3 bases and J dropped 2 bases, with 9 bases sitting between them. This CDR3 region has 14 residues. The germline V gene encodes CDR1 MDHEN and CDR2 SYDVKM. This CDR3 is CASSFGRATDTQYF. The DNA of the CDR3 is TGTGCCAGCAGTTTTGGCAGGGCCACAGATACGCAGTATTTT.

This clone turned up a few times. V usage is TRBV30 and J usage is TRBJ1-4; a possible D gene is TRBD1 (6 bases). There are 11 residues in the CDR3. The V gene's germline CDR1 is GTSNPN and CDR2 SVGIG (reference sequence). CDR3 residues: CAGHHGEKLFF. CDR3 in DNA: TGTGCGGGACACCACGGAGAAAAACTGTTTTTT.

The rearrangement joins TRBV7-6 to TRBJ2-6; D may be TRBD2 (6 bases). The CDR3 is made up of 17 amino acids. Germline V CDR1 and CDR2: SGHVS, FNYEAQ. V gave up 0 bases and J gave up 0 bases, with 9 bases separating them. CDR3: CASSLAEGRSGANVLTF. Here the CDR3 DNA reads TGTGCCAGCAGCTTAGCGGAGGGCCGCTCTGGGGCCAACGTCCTGACTTTC.

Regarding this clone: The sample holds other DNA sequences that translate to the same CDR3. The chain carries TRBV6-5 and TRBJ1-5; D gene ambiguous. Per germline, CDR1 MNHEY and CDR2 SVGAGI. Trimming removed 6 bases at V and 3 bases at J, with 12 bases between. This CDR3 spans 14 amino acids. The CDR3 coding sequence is TGTGCCAGCAGGGGCCGGGGAGTCAATCAGCCCCAGCATTTT. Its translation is CASRGRGVNQPQHF.

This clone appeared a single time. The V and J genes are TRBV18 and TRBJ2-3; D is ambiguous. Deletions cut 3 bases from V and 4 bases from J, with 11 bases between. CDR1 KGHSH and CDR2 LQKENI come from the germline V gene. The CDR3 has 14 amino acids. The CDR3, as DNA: TGTGCCAGCTCACCTAAAGTGGGTGCAGATACGCAGTATTTT. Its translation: CASSPKVGADTQYF.

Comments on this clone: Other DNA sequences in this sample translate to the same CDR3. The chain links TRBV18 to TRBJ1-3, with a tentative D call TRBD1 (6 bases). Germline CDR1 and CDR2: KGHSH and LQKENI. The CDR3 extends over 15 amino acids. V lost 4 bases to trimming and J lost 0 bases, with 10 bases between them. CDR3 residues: CASSLGQSSGNTIYF. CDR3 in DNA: TGTGCCAGCTCACTCGGACAGAGCTCTGGAAACACCATATATTTT.

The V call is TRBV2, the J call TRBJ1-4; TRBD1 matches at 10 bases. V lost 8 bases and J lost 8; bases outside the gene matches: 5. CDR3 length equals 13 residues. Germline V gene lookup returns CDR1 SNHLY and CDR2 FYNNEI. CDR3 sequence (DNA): TGTGCCAGCTGGCTGGACAGGGGGGAAAAACTGTTTTTT. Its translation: CASWLDRGEKLFF. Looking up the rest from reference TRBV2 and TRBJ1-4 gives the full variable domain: EPEVTQTPSHQVTQMGQEVILRCVPISNHLYFYWYRQILGQKVEFLVSFYNNEISEKSEIFDDQFSVERPDGSNFTLKIRSTKLEDSAMYFCASWLDRGEKLFFGSGTQLSVL.

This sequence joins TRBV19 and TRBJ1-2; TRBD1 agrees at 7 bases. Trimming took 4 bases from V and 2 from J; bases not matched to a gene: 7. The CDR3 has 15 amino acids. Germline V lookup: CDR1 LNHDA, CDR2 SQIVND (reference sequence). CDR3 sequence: CASSSPGTANYGYTF. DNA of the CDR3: TGTGCCAGTAGTAGCCCCGGGACAGCAAACTATGGCTACACCTTC. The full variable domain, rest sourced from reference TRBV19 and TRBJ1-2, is DGGITQSPKYLFRKEGQNVTLSCEQNLNHDAMYWYRQDPGQGLRLIYYSQIVNDFQKGDIAEGYSVSREKKESFPLTVTSAQKNPTAFYLCASSSPGTANYGYTFGSGTRLTVV.

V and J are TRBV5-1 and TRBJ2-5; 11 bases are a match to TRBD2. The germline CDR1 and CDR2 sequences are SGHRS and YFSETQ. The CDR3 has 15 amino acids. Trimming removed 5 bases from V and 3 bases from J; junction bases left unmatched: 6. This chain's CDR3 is CASSFQTSGKETQYF. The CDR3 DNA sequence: TGCGCCAGCAGTTTCCAGACTAGCGGGAAAGAGACCCAGTACTTC.